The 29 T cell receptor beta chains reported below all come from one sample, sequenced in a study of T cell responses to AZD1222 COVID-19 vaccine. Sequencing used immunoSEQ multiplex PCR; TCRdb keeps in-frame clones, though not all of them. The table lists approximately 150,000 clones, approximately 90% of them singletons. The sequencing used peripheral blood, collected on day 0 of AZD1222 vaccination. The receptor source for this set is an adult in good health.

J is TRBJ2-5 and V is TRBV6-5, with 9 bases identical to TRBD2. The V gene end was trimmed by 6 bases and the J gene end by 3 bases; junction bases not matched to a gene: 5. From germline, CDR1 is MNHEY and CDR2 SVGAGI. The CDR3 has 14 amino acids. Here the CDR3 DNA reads TGTGCCAGCAGATATAGACTAGCGGAAGAGACCCAGTACTTC. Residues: CASRYRLAEETQYF.

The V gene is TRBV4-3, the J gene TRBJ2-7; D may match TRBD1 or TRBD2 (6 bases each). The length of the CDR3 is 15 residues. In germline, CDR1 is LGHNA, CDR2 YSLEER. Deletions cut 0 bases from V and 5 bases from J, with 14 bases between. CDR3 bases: TGCGCCAGCAGCCAAGATGGGGGGCGCGGAGACGAGCAGTACTTC. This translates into CASSQDGGRGDEQYF.

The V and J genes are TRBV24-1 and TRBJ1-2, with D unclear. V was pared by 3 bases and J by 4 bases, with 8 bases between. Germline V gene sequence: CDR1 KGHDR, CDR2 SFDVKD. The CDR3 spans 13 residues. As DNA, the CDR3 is TGTGCCACCAGTGATAATCAGGTCTATGGCTACACCTTC. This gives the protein CATSDNQVYGYTF.

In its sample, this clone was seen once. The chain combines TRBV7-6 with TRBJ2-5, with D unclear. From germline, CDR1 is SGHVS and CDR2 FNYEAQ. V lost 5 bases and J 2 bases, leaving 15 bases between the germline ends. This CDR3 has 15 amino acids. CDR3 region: CASSLGRVGQETQYF. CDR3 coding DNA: TGTGCCAGCAGCCTAGGAAGGGTTGGTCAAGAGACCCAGTACTTC.

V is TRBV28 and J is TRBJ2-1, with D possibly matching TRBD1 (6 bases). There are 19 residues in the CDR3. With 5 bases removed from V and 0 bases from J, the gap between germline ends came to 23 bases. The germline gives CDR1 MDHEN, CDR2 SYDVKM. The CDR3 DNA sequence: TGTGCCAGCAGTCCATCGAGAGAACAGGGCAGACCCTCCTACAATGAGCAGTTCTTC. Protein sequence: CASSPSREQGRPSYNEQFF.

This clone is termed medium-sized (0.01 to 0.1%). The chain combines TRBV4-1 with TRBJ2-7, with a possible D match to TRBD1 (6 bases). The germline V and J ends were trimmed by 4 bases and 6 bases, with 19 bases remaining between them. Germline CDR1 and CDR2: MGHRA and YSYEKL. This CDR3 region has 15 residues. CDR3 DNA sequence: TGCGCCAGCAGCCGCTCCCGGACAGAGCTGGGCGAGCAGTACTTC. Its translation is CASSRSRTELGEQYF.

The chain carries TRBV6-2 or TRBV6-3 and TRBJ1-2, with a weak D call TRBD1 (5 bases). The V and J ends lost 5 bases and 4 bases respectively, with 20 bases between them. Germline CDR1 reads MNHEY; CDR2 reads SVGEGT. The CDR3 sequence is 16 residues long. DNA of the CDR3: TGTGCCAGCAGTGGAGGTCCGGGACGGATAATCTATGGCTACACCTTC. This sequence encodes CASSGGPGRIIYGYTF.

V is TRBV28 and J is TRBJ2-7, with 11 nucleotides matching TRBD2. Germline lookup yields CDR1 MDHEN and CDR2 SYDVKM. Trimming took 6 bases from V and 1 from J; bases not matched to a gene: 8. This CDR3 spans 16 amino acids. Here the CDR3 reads CASSPSGLAESYEQYF. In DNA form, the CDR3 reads TGTGCCAGCAGCCCCTCGGGACTAGCGGAATCCTACGAGCAGTACTTC.

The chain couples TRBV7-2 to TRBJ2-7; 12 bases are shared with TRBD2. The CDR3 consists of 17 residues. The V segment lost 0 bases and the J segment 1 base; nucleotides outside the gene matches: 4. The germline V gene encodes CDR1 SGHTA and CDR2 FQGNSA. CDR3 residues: CASSLATSGRISYEQYF. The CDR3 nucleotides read TGTGCCAGCAGCTTAGCCACTAGCGGGAGGATATCCTACGAGCAGTACTTC.

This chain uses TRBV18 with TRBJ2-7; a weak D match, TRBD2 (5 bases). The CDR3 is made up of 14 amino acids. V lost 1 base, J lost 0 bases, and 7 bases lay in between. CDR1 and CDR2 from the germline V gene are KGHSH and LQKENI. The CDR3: CASSPRGDSYEQYF. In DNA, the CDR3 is TGTGCCAGCTCACCACGGGGAGACTCCTACGAGCAGTACTTC.

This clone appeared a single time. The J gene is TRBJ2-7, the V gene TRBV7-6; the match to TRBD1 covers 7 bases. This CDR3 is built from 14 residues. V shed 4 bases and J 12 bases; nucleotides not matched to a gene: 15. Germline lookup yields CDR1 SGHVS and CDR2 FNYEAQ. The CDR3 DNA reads TGTGCCAGCAGCTCCGACAGGGACCCCAGGGAGTGGTACTTC. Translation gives CASSSDRDPREWYF.

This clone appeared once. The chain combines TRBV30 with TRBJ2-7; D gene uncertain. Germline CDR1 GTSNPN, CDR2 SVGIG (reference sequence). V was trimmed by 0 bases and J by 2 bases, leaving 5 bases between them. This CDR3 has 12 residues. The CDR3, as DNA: TGTGCCTGGAGTGTGAATCCCTACGAGCAGTACTTC. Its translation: CAWSVNPYEQYF. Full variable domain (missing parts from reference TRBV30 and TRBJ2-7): SQTIHQWPATLVQPVGSPLSLECTVEGTSNPNLYWYRQAAGRGLQLLFYSVGIGQISSEVPQNLSASRPQDRQFILSSKKLLLSDSGFYLCAWSVNPYEQYFGPGTRLTVT.

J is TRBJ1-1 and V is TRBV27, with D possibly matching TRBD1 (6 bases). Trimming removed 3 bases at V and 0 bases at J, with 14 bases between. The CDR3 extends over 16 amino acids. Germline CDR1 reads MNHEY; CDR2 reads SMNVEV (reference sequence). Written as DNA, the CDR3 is TGTGCCAGCAGTTTGGGGACACTTTTTATGAACACTGAAGCTTTCTTT. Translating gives CASSLGTLFMNTEAFF.

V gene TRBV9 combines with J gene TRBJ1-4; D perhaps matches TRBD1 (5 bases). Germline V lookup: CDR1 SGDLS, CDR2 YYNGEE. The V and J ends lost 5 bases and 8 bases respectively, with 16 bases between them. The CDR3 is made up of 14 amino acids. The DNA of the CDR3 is TGTGCCAGCAGTTGGGGGAGGGAGAGCGAAAAACTGTTTTTT. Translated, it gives CASSWGRESEKLFF. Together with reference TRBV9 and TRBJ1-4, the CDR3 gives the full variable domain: DSGVTQTPKHLITATGQRVTLRCSPRSGDLSVYWYQQSLDQGLQFLIQYYNGEERAKGNILERFSAQQFPDLHSELNLSSLELGDSALYFCASSWGRESEKLFFGSGTQLSVL.

The CDR3 protein is CASSPPGIRHSPLHF. The CDR3 DNA follows: TGTGCCAGCAGCCCCCCCGGGATTAGGCATTCACCCCTCCACTTT. The V and J genes are TRBV7-8 and TRBJ1-6; D uncertain. V was cut by 5 bases and J by 8 bases, with 16 bases left in between. The germline V gene has CDR1 SGHVS and CDR2 FQNEAQ. The length of the CDR3 is 15 residues. The complete variable domain, with remaining parts taken from reference TRBV7-8 and TRBJ1-6, reads GAGVSQSPRYKVAKRGQDVALRCDPISGHVSLFWYQQALGQGPEFLTYFQNEAQLDKSGLPSDRFFAERPEGSVSTLKIQRTQQEDSAVYLCASSPPGIRHSPLHFGNGTRLTVT.

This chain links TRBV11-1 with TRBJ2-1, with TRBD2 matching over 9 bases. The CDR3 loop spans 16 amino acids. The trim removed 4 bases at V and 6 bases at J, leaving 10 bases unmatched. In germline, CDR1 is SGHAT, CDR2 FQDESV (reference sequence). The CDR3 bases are TGTGCCAGCAGCTATAAGTGGGCGGGAGGGTCCAATGAGCAGTTCTTC. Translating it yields CASSYKWAGGSNEQFF.

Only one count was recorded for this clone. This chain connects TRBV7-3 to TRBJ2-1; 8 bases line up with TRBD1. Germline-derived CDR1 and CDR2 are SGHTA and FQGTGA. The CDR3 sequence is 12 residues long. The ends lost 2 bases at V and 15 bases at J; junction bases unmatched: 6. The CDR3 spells CASSLGRDRGFF. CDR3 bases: TGTGCCAGCAGCTTAGGAAGAGACAGGGGGTTCTTC.

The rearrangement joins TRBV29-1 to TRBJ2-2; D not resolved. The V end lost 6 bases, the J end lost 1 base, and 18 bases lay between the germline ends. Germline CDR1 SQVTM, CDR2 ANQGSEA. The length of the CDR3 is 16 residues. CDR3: CSVPSVDVRNTGELFF. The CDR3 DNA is TGCAGCGTCCCATCGGTGGACGTAAGGAACACCGGGGAGCTGTTTTTT.

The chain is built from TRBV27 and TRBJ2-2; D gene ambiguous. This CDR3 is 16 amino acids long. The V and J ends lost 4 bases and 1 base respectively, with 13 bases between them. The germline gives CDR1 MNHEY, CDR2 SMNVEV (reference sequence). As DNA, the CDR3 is TGTGCCAGCAGTTCGGCCGTCAATGAGAACACCGGGGAGCTGTTTTTT. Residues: CASSSAVNENTGELFF.

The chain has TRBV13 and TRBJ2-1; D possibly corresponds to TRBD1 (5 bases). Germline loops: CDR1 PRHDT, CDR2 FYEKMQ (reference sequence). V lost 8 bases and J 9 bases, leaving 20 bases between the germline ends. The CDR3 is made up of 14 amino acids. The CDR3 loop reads CASVQPTDTVEQFF. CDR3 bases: TGTGCCAGCGTACAGCCGACAGATACGGTTGAGCAGTTCTTC.

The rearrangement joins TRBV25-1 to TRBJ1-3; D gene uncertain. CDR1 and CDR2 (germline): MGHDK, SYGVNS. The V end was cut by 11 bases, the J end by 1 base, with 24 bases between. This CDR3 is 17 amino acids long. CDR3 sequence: CAPTPLGLDSSGNTIYF. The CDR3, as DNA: TGTGCCCCCACTCCACTCGGGTTGGATAGTTCTGGAAACACCATATATTTT.

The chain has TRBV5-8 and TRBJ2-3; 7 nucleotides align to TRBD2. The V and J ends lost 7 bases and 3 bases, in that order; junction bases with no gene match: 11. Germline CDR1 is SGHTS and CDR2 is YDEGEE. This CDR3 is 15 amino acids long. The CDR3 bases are TGTGCCAGCCCCCCTGGGGGGGTTCTTACAGATACGCAGTATTTT. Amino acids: CASPPGGVLTDTQYF.

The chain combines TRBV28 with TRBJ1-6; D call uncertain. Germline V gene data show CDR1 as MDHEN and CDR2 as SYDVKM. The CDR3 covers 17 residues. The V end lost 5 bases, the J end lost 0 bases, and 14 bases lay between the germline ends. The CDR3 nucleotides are TGTGCCAGCAGTCGACGGACGGGGAGCTCCTATAATTCACCCCTCCACTTT. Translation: CASSRRTGSSYNSPLHF.

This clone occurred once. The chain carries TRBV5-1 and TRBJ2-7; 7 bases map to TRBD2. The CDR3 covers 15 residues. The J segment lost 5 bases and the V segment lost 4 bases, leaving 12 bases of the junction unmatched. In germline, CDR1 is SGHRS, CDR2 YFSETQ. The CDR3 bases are TGCGCCAGCAGCGCCCGGACTAGAAGAGAGGACGAGCAGTACTTC. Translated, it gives CASSARTRREDEQYF.

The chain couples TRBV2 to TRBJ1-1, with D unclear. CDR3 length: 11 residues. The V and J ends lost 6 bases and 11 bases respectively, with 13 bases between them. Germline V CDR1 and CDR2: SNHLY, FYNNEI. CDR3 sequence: CASREVERAFF. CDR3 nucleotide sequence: TGTGCCAGCAGGGAGGTTGAGCGGGCTTTCTTT. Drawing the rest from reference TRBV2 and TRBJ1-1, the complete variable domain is EPEVTQTPSHQVTQMGQEVILRCVPISNHLYFYWYRQILGQKVEFLVSFYNNEISEKSEIFDDQFSVERPDGSNFTLKIRSTKLEDSAMYFCASREVERAFFGQGTRLTVV.

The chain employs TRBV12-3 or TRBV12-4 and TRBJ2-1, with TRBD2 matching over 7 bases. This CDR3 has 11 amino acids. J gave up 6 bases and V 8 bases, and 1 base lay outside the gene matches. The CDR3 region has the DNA TGTGCCAGCGGACTAGTCAATGAGCAGTTCTTC. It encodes CASGLVNEQFF.

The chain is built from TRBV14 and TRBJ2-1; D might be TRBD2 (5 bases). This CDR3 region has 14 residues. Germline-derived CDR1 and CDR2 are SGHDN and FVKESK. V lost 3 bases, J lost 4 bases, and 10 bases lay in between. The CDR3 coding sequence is TGTGCCAGCAGCCATGGCTGGAGGTACAATGAGCAGTTCTTC. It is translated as CASSHGWRYNEQFF.

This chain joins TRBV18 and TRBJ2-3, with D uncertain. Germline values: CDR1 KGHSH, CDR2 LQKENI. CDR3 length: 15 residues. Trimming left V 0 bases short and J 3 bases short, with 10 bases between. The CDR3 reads CASSPPGVRTDTQYF. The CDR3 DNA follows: TGTGCCAGCTCACCACCTGGTGTTAGAACAGATACGCAGTATTTT.

DNA for the CDR3: TGTGCCAGAAGCTTGGTGGTTATGAATGAAAAACTGTTTTTT. This encodes CARSLVVMNEKLFF. The chain recombines TRBV5-3 with TRBJ1-4; D not certain. TRBV5-3 is classed as an ORF, of uncertain function. Trimming removed 0 bases at V and 5 bases at J, with 8 bases between. CDR3 size: 14 residues.